This T cell receptor (beta chain) was obtained from a study of blood T cell repertoires in COVID-19. Trimming stripped 4 bases from V and 0 bases from J, with 14 bases between. CDR1 and CDR2 (germline): SGHNT, YYREEE (reference sequence). The CDR3 consists of 15 residues. Assay used: immunoSEQ multiplex PCR; TCRdb lists only in-frame clones, some missing. The table includes about 40,000 clones, about 91% detected once. The TCR comes from a woman aged 25-40 years in a cohort sampled during active COVID-19. The sequenced sample consisted of peripheral blood. V usage is TRBV5-4 and J usage is TRBJ2-7, with D perhaps matching TRBD1 (5 bases). The DNA of the CDR3 is TGTGCCAGCAGCCCTAAACCGACAGTCTCCTACGAGCAGTACTTC. Amino acid sequence: CASSPKPTVSYEQYF.